The text below deals with one T cell receptor (beta chain). The antigen is unknown. This CDR3 is also generated by other DNA sequences in the sample. This entry is derived from a study of graft-versus-host responses after intestinal transplantation. Study context: Anti-thymocyte globulin induction was given to all recipients, followed by tacrolimus and steroids for 3 to 4 years.

Germline V gene sequence: CDR1 SGDLS, CDR2 YYNGEE. The CDR3 is 14 residues long. V lost 0 bases and J lost 1, with 7 bases in between. Produced via immunoSEQ multiplex PCR; TCRdb's table is partial and in-frame only. The table includes approximately 130,000 clones, around nine tenths detected once. Study-level findings and limits: Peak levels of circulating GvH clones tracked with early post-transplant HvG declines.

V gene TRBV9 combines with J gene TRBJ2-5; weak D call: TRBD2 (6 bases). This sequence originates from a human donor who received an intestinal transplant. This specimen was unstimulated CD4+ T cells sorted from spleen or lymph node cells, taken before intestinal transplant. CDR3 nucleotides: TGTGCCAGCAGCGTAGGGCGGGGCCAAGAGACCCAGTACTTC. Translated, it gives CASSVGRGQETQYF.